This T cell receptor beta chain stems from a study of PD-L1 blockade in urothelial cancer. Libraries were prepared by immunoSEQ multiplex PCR; TCRdb keeps only in-frame clonotypes and omits some of them. The table shows around 25,000 clones, with roughly 89% occurring only once. About this clone: Its antigen is unidentified.

Diagnoses among patients were locally advanced or metastatic urothelial carcinoma. Findings and caveats of the study: TCR clonality was measured in pretreatment peripheral blood. Clonality below the median predicted better survival.

With 3 bases clipped from V and 8 bases from J, the junction kept 3 bases outside the gene matches. In germline, CDR1 is SGDLS, CDR2 YYNGEE. The length of the CDR3 is 13 residues. The specimen comprised PBMCs, sampled around atezolizumab (anti-PD-L1) treatment. This clonotype was sampled from a man aged 50-59 years with urothelial cancer. V is TRBV9 and J is TRBJ1-4, with TRBD1 matching over 8 bases. Here the CDR3 DNA reads TGTGCCAGCAGCGCGACAGGGGAGGAAAAACTGTTTTTT. Protein product: CASSATGEEKLFF.